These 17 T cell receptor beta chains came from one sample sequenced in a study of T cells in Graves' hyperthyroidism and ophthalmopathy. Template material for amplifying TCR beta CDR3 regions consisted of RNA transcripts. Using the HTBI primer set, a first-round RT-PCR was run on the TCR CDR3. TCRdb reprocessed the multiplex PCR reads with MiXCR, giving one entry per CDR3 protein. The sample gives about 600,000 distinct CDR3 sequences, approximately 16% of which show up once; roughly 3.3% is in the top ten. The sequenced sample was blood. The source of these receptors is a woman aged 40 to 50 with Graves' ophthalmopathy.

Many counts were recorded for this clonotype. The CDR3 nucleotides are TGCAGTGCTAGGGACAGTTTGAACACTGAAGCTTTCTTT. Its translation: CSARDSLNTEAFF. V usage is TRBV20-1 and J usage is TRBJ1-1, with D possibly matching TRBD1 (6 bases). The CDR3 loop spans 13 amino acids. V lost 3 bases and J 0 bases, leaving 8 bases between the germline ends. CDR1 DFQATT and CDR2 SNEGSKA come from the germline V gene (reference sequence).

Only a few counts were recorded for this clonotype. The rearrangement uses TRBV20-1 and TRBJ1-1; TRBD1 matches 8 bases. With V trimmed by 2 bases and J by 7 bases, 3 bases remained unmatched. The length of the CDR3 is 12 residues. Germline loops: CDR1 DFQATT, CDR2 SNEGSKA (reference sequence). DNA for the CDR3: TGCAGTGCTAGACATGACAGGGGTGAAGCTTTCTTT. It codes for CSARHDRGEAFF.

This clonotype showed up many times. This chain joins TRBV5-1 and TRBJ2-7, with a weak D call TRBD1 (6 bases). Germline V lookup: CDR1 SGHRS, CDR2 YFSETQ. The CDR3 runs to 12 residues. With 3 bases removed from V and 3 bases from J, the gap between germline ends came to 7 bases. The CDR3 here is CASSSGHYEQYF. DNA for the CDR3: TGCGCCAGCAGCTCGGGACACTACGAGCAGTACTTC.

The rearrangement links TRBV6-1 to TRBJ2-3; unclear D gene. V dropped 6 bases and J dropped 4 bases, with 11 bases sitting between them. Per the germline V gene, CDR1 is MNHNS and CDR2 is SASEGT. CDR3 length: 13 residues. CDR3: CASRSTSSDTQYF. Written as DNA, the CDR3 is TGTGCCAGCAGGTCGACTTCCTCAGATACGCAGTATTTT.

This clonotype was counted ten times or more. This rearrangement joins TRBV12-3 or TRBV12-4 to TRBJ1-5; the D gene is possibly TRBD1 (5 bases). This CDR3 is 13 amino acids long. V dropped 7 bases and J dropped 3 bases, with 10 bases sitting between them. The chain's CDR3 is CASTPGLNQPQHF. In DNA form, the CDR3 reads TGTGCCAGCACCCCAGGGCTCAATCAGCCCCAGCATTTT.

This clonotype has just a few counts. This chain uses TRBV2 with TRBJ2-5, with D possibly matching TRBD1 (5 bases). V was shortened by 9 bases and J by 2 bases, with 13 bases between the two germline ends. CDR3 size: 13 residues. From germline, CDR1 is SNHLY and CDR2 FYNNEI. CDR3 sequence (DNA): TGTGCCAGTACTGGACAAGCACAAGAGACCCAGTACTTC. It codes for CASTGQAQETQYF.

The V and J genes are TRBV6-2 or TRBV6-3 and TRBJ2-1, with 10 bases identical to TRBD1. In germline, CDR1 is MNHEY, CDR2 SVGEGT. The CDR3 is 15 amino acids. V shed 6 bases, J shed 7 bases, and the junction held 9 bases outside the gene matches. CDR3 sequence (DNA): TGTGCCAGCAGCCCTGGGGGGACAGGGGCGAATGAGCAGTTCTTC. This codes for CASSPGGTGANEQFF.

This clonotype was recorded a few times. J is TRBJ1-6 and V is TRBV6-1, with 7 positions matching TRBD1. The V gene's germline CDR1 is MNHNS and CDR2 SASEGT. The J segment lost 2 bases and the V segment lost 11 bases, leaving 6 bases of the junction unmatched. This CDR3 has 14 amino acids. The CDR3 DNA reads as TGTGCCGGGTCGGACAGGACCTATAATTCACCCCTCCACTTT. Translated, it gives CAGSDRTYNSPLHF.

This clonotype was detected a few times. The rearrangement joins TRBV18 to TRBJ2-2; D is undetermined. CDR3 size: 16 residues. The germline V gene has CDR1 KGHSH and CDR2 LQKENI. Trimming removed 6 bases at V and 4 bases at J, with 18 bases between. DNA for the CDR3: TGTGCCAGCTCGGAGATAGACGGACCCTCCACCGGGGAGCTGTTTTTT. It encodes CASSEIDGPSTGELFF. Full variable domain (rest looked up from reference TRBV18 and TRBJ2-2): NAGVMQNPRHLVRRRGQEARLRCSPMKGHSHVYWYRQLPEEGLKFMVYLQKENIIDESGMPKERFSAEFPKEGPSILRIQQVVRGDSAAYFCASSEIDGPSTGELFFGEGSRLTVL.

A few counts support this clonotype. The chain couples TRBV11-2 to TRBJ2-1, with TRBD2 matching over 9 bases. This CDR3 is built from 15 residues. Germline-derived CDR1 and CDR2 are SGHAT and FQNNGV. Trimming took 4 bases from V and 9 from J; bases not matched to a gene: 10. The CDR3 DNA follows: TGTGCCAGCAGCTCTCCGGCGGGAGGGCCGGGTGAGCAGTTCTTC. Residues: CASSSPAGGPGEQFF. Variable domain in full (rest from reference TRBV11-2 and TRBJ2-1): EAGVAQSPRYKIIEKRQSVAFWCNPISGHATLYWYQQILGQGPKLLIQFQNNGVVDDSQLPKDRFSAERLKGVDSTLKIQPAKLEDSAVYLCASSSPAGGPGEQFFGPGTRLTVL.

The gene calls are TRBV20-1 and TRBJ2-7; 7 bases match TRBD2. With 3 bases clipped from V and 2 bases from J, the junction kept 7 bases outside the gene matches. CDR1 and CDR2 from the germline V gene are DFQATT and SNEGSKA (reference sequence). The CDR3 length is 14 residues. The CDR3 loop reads CSASLSSGPYEQYF. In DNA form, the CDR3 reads TGCAGTGCTAGTTTGTCTAGCGGACCCTACGAGCAGTACTTC.

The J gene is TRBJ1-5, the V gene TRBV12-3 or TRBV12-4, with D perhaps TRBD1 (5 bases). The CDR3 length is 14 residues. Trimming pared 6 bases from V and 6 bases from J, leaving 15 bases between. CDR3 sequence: CASRWGGTSQPQHF. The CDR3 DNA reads TGTGCCAGCAGATGGGGGGGGACTAGTCAGCCCCAGCATTTT.

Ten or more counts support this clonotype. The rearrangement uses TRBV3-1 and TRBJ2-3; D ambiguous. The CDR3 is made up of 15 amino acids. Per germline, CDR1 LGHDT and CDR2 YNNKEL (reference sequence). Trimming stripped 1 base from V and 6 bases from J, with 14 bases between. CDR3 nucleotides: TGTGCCAGCAGCCAAGGGAGACTGTTTGCCGATACGCAGTATTTT. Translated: CASSQGRLFADTQYF.

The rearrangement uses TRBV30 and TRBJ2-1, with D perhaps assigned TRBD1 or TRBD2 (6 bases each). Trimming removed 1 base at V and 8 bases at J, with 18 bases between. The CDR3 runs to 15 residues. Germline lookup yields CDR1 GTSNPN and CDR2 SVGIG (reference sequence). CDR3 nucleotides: TGTGCCTGGAGTGAGGGCCCAGGGGAGGTCGATGAGCAGTTCTTC. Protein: CAWSEGPGEVDEQFF.

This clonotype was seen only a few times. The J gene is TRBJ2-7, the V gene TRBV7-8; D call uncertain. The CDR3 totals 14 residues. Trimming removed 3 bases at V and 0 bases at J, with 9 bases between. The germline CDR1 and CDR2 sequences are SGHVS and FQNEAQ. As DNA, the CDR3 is TGTGCCAGCAGCTTCAGTCTACGCTCCTACGAGCAGTACTTC. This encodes CASSFSLRSYEQYF.

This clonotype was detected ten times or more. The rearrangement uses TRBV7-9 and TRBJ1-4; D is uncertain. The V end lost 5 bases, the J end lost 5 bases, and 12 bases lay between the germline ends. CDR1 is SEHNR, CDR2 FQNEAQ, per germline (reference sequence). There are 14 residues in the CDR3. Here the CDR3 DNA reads TGTGCCAGCAGCCAGTACGGGAGCAATGAAAAACTGTTTTTT. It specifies CASSQYGSNEKLFF.

CDR3: CASSHPGLSGELFF. The CDR3 nucleotides read TGCGCCAGCAGCCATCCCGGACTAAGCGGGGAGCTGTTTTTT. The chain couples TRBV4-1 to TRBJ2-2; perhaps TRBD2 as D (6 bases). Per germline, CDR1 MGHRA and CDR2 YSYEKL. V was trimmed by 3 bases and J by 7 bases, leaving 12 bases between them. This CDR3 has 14 amino acids.